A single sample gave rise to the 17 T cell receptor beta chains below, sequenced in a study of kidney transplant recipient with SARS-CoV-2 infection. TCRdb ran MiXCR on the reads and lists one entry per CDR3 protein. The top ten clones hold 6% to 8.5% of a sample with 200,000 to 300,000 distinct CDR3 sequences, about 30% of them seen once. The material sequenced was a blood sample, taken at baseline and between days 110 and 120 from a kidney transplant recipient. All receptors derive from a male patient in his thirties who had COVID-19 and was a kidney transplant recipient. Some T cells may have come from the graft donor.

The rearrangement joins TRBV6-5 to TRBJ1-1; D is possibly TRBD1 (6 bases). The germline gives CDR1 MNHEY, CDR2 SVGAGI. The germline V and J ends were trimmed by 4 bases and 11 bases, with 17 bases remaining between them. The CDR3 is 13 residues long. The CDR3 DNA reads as TGTGCCAGCAGTTCCGACTTGGGGGGCTCGGCTTTCTTT. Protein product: CASSSDLGGSAFF.

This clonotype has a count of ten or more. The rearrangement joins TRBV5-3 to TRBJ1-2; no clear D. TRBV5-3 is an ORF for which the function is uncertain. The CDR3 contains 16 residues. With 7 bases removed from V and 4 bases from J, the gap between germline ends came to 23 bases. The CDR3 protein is CARCDLVVRKTYGYTF. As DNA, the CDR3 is TGTGCCAGATGTGACTTAGTGGTGAGAAAGACCTATGGCTACACCTTC.

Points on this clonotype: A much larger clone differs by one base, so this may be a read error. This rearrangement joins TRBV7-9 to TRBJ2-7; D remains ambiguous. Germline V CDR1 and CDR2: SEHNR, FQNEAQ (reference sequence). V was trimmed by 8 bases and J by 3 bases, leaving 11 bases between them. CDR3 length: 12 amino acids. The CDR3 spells CASGLGYYEQYF. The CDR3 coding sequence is TGTGCCAGCGGCCTCGGTTACTACGAGCAGTACTTC.

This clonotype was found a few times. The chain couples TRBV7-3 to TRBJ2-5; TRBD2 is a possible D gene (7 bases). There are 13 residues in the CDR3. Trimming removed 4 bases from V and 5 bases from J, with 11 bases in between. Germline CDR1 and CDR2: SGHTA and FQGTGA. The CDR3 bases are TGTGCCAGCAGCTCAAAGGGGGGGGAGACCCAGTACTTC. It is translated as CASSSKGGETQYF.

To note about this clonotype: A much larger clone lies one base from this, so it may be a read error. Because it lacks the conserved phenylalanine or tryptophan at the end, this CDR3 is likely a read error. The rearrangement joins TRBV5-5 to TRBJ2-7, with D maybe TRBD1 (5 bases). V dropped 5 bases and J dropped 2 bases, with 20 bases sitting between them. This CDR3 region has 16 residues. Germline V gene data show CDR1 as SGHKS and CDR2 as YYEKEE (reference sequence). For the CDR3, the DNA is TGTGCCAGCAGTCCCCCCCCCCAGGGAAGGACCTACGAGCAGTACCTC. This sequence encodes CASSPPPQGRTYEQYL.

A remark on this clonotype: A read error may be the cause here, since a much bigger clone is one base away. In DNA form, the CDR3 reads TGTGCCGGCAGCCAACGGACAGGGGGGAATTCACCCCTCCACTTT. As protein: CAGSQRTGGNSPLHF. This chain links TRBV3-2 with TRBJ1-6; the listed D gene, TRBD1, was not tested against the DNA. TRBV3-2 is an annotated pseudogene. The CDR3 loop spans 15 amino acids.

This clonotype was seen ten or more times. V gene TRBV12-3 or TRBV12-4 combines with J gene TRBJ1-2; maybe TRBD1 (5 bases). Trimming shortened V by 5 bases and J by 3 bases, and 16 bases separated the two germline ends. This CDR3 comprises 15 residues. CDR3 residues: CASSQGSGLDYGYTF. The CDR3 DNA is TGTGCCAGCAGTCAGGGATCCGGGCTTGACTATGGCTACACCTTC.

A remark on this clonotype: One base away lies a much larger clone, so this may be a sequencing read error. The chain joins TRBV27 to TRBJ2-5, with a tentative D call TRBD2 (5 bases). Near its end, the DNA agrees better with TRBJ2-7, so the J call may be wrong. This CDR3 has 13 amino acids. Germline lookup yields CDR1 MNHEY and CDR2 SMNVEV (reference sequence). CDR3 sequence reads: CASSPISAGEQYF. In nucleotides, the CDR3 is TGTGCCAGCAGTCCAATTAGCGCGGGCGAGCAGTACTTC.

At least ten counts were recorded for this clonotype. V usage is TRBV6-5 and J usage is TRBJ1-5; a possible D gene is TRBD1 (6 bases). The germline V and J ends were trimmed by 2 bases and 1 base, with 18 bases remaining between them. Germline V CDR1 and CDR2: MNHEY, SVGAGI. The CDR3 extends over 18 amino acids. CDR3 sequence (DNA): TGTGCCAGCAGTTACGCCTGGACAGCCAAACCGAGCAATCAGCCCCAGCATTTT. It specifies CASSYAWTAKPSNQPQHF.

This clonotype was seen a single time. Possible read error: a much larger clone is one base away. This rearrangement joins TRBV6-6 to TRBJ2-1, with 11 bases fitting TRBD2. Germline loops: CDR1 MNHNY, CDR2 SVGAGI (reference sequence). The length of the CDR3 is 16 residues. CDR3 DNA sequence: TGTACCAGCAAACTCGGGAAACTAGCGGGAGTCGATGAGCAGTTCTTC. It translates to CTSKLGKLAGVDEQFF.

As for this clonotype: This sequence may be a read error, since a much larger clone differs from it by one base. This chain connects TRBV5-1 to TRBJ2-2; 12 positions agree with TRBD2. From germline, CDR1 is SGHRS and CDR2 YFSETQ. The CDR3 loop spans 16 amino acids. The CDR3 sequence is CANSLIGTSGSGELFF. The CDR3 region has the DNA TGCGCCAACAGCTTGATTGGGACTAGCGGGTCCGGGGAGCTGTTTTTT.

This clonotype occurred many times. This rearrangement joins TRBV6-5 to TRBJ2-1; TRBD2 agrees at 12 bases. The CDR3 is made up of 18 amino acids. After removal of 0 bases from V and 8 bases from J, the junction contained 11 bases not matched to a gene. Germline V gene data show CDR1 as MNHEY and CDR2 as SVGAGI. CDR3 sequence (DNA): TGTGCCAGCAGTTACTCGATGGCTAGCGGGGGGGCTGGCGATGAGCAGTTCTTC. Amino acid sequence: CASSYSMASGGAGDEQFF.

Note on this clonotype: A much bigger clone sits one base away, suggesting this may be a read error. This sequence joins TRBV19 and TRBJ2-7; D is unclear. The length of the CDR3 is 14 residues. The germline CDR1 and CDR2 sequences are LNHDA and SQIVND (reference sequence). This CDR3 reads CASSRATVTYGQYF. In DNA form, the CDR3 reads TGTGCCAGTAGCCGAGCGACGGTTACCTACGGGCAGTACTTC.

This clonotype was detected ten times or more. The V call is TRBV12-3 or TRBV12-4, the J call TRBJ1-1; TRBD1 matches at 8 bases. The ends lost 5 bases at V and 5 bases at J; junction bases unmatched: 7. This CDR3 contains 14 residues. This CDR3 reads CASSKGQEKTEAFF. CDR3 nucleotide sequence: TGTGCCAGCAGTAAGGGACAGGAAAAAACTGAAGCTTTCTTT.

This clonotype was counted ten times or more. The CDR3 coding sequence is TGTGCCAGCAGCAAAATCCGGGTCGTTAGAAAGACCTATGGCTACACCTTC. Residues: CASSKIRVVRKTYGYTF. This chain joins TRBV16 and TRBJ1-2; D unclear. Germline CDR1 KGHSY, CDR2 FQNENV. Trimming left V 5 bases short and J 4 bases short, with 23 bases between. The CDR3 has 17 amino acids. The whole variable domain, remainder taken from reference TRBV16 and TRBJ1-2, is GEEVAQTPKHLVRGEGQKAKLYCAPIKGHSYVFWYQQVLKNEFKFLISFQNENVFDETGMPKERFSAKCLPNSPCSLEIQATKLEDSAVYFCASSKIRVVRKTYGYTFGSGTRLTVV.

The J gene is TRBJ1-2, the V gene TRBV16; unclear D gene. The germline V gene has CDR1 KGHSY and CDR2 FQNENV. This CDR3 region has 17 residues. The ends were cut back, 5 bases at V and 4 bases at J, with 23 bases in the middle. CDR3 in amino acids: CASSVHAVVRKTYGYTF. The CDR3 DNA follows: TGTGCCAGCAGCGTGCATGCGGTCGTTAGAAAGACCTATGGCTACACCTTC.

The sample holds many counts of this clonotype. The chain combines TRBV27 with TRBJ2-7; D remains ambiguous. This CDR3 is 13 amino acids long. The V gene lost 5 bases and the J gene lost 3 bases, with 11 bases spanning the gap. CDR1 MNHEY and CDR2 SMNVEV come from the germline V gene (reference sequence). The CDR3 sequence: CASSPTLNYEQYF. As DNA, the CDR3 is TGTGCCAGCAGTCCGACACTGAACTACGAGCAGTACTTC.